This TCR beta chain stems from a study of blood T cell repertoires in COVID-19. Study-wide context: Acute and convalescent COVID-19 samples came from the United States, Italy and Spain. Sample material is recorded as cDNA or gDNA derived from T cells, B-cell-depleted T cells, or PBMCs.

Ages ranged from about 18 to 90 years, with residence in 24 US areas. TCRdb keeps only in-frame clones here, not all; method: immunoSEQ multiplex PCR. The repertoire has about 200,000 clones, about 89% of them found once; the top ten carry approximately 8%. The germline V gene has CDR1 SQVTM and CDR2 ANQGSEA. The CDR3 runs 13 residues. V lost 6 bases to trimming and J lost 5 bases, with 16 bases between them. This TCR was sampled from a woman under 30 who had recovered from COVID-19. Sequenced input: PBMCs or T cells enriched from blood (not recorded which). V is TRBV29-1 and J is TRBJ1-1; no definite D call. DNA of the CDR3: TGCAGCGTAGAGGACCCCCCGGGGACTGAAGCTTTCTTT. Protein: CSVEDPPGTEAFF.